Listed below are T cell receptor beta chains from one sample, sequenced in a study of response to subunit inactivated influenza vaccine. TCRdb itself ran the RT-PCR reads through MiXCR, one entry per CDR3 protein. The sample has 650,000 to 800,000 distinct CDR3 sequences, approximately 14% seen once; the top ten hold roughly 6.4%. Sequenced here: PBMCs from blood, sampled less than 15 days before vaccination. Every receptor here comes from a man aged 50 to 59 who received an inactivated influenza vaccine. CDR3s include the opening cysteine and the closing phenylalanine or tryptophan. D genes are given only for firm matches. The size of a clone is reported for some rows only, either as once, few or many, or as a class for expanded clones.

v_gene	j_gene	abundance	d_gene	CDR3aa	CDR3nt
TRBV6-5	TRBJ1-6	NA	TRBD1	CASSYGTGGVGSPLHF	TGTGCCAGCAGTTACGGGACAGGAGGGGTAGGCTCACCCCTCCACTTT
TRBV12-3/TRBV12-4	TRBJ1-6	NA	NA	CASSWGEGYNSPLHF	TGTGCCAGCAGTTGGGGGGAGGGGTATAATTCACCCCTCCACTTT
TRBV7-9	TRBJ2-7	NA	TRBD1	CASSTQTGTYEQYF	TGTGCCAGCAGCACACAGACAGGGACCTACGAGCAGTACTTC
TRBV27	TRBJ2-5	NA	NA	CASSKRGLALGETQYF	TGTGCCAGCAGTAAACGGGGGCTAGCCTTAGGGGAGACCCAGTACTTC
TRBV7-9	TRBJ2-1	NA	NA	CASSTLSGASYNEQFF	TGTGCCAGCAGCACCCTTAGCGGAGCCTCCTACAATGAGCAGTTCTTC
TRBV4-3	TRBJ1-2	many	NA	CASSNPGGYGYTF	TGCGCCAGCAGCAACCCCGGGGGATATGGCTACACCTTC
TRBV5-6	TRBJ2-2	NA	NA	CASSLITGTSGGTGELFF	TGTGCCAGCAGCTTGATAACCGGGACATCGGGTGGGACCGGGGAGCTGTTTTTT
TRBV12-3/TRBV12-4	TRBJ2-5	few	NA	CASSFWGARQETQYF	TGTGCCAGCAGTTTTTGGGGAGCGAGACAAGAGACCCAGTACTTC
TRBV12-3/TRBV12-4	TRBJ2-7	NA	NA	CASSLVTTSSEQYF	TGTGCCAGCAGTTTAGTTACGACCTCGAGCGAGCAGTACTTC
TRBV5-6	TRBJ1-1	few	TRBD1	CASSSKTGGRKDTEAFF	TGTGCCAGCAGCTCCAAGACAGGGGGCAGGAAGGACACTGAAGCTTTCTTT
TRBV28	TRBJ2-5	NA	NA	CASSLYPRGMETQYF	TGTGCCAGCAGTTTATATCCCAGGGGAATGGAGACCCAGTACTTC
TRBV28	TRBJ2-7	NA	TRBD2	CASSPTPSSGRPYEQYF	TGTGCCAGCAGTCCAACCCCCTCTAGCGGGAGACCCTACGAGCAGTACTTC
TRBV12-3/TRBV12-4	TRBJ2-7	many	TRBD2	CASSTRTSGGYEQYF	TGTGCCAGCAGCACGCGGACTAGCGGGGGGTACGAGCAGTACTTC
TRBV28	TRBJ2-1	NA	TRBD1	CASSSRQGREQFF	TGTGCCAGCAGTTCAAGACAGGGTCGTGAGCAGTTCTTC
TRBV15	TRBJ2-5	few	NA	CATSRGGYNDRQETQYF	TGTGCCACCAGCAGAGGCGGGTATAACGACAGGCAAGAGACCCAGTACTTC
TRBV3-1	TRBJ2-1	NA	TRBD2	CASSQGRAGAQFF	TGTGCCAGCAGCCAAGGTAGGGCGGGAGCTCAGTTCTTC
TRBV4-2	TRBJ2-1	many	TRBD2	CASSQFELSGMNEQFF	TGTGCCAGCAGCCAATTCGAACTTAGCGGGATGAATGAGCAGTTCTTC
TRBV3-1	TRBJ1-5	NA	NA	CASSQGAGRNQPQHF	TGTGCCAGCAGCCAAGGGGCAGGGCGCAATCAGCCCCAGCATTTT
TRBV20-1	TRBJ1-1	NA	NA	CSARGVGAGTEAFF	TGCAGTGCTAGGGGCGTCGGGGCTGGCACTGAAGCTTTCTTT
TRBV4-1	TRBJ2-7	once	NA	CASSSYERAYEQYF	TGCGCCAGCAGCTCATACGAACGCGCCTACGAGCAGTACTTC
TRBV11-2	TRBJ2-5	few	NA	CASGTIPQETQYF	TGTGCCAGCGGGACCATCCCCCAAGAGACCCAGTACTTC